This TCR beta chain originates from a study of T-cell reconstitution after alpha-beta-depleted transplantation in children (TCRdb year 2016). For the study in its entirety: T-cell immune reconstitution after TCRalphabeta/CD19-depleted allogeneic hematopoietic cell transplantation in children was quantitatively tracked in the study by means of TCR repertoire profiling.

Libraries were made using PCR. TCRdb lists the instrument as Illumina HiSeq 2500. To normalize quantification of the TCRbeta repertoire, the TCR libraries were built with molecular barcoding that relied on unique molecular identifiers. The public reads were quality trimmed at Q25 with fastp and then assembled into clones with MiXCR by TCRdb, keeping productive beta chains. Each entry is one CDR3 protein sequence, shown with its most common DNA and genes. This sample holds roughly 500,000 distinct CDR3 sequences; 30% to 35% were observed only once. Around 2.3% of the sample belongs to the ten largest clones. The CDR3 holds 18 amino acids from the cysteine to the valine. Only the CDR3 DNA stays, 54 bases, in frame from base 1. Between the V and J ends, shortened by 5 bases and 0 bases respectively, the junction contains 23 bases. CDR1 SGHAT and CDR2 FQNNGV were looked up in the germline V gene. This clonotype was counted at least ten times. Its specific antigen is unknown. Per-base quality was not reported, and no clone a single base away is much larger than it.

The chain employs TRBV11-2 and TRBJ2-7; the D gene identity is not certain. The origin of this receptor is a human donor who donated a stem cell graft to a child with aplastic anemia. The input for sequencing was PBMCs from the stem cell graft donor, taken from the stem cell graft. This receptor has the CDR3 CASSPHHDTYKSSYEQYV. Here is the DNA: TGTGCCAGCAGCCCGCACCACGATACCTACAAAAGCTCCTACGAGCAGTACGTC.